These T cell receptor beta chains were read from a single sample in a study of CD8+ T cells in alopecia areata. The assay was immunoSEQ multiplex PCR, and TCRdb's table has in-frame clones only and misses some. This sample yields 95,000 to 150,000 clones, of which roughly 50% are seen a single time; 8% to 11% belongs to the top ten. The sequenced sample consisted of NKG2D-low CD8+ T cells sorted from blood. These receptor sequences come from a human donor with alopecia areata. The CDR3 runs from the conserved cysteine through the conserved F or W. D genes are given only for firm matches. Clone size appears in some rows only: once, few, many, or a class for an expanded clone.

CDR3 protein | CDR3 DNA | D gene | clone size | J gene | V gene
CASSFQDSGANVLTF | TGTGCCAGCAGCTTTCAGGACTCTGGGGCCAACGTCCTGACTTTC | - | - | TRBJ2-6 | TRBV11-2
CASGQYYSNQPQHF | TGTGCCAGCGGGCAGTATTATAGCAATCAGCCCCAGCATTTT | - | - | TRBJ1-5 | TRBV2
CAWSVRTDDYGYTF | TGTGCCTGGAGTGTACGGACCGATGACTATGGCTACACCTTC | - | - | TRBJ1-2 | TRBV30
CSVVSGEAFF | TGCAGCGTTGTGTCCGGGGAAGCTTTCTTT | - | few | TRBJ1-1 | TRBV29-1
CASRTEETQYF | TGTGCCAGCAGAACAGAAGAGACCCAGTACTTC | - | - | TRBJ2-5 | TRBV27
CSVEVTAIYNEQFF | TGCAGCGTTGAAGTGACTGCCATCTACAATGAGCAGTTCTTC | - | few | TRBJ2-1 | TRBV29-1
CATSRELGAGRSSYNEQFF | TGTGCCACCAGCAGAGAGCTCGGGGCGGGGCGGAGCTCCTACAATGAGCAGTTCTTC | - | - | TRBJ2-1 | TRBV15
CASSDAGGGTDTQYF | TGTGCCAGCAGTGACGCGGGAGGAGGGACAGATACGCAGTATTTT | TRBD2 | many | TRBJ2-3 | TRBV6-4
CSVPPPGLADYNEQFF | TGCAGCGTTCCACCTCCGGGACTAGCGGACTACAATGAGCAGTTCTTC | TRBD2 | - | TRBJ2-1 | TRBV29-1
CAWSVRLEGRRETQYF | TGTGCCTGGAGTGTACGACTGGAGGGCCGTAGAGAGACCCAGTACTTC | - | - | TRBJ2-5 | TRBV30
CASSLGTGESYF | TGTGCCAGCAGCCTAGGGACAGGGGAATCGTACTTC | TRBD1 | few | TRBJ2-7 | TRBV7-9
CAWRTGGEQYF | TGTGCCTGGCGTACAGGGGGCGAGCAGTACTTC | TRBD1 | - | TRBJ2-7 | TRBV30
CASREDSSTDTQYF | TGCGCCAGCAGGGAGGACAGTAGCACAGATACGCAGTATTTT | - | - | TRBJ2-3 | TRBV5-1
CASSPSGGMNTEAFF | TGTGCCAGCAGCCCCTCCGGCGGCATGAACACTGAAGCTTTCTTT | - | - | TRBJ1-1 | TRBV7-9
CAWGGLGEKLFF | TGTGCCTGGGGAGGGCTCGGTGAAAAACTGTTTTTT | - | once | TRBJ1-4 | TRBV30
CASSLGTSGGGAETQYF | TGTGCCAGCAGCCTCGGGACTAGCGGGGGAGGAGCAGAGACCCAGTACTTC | TRBD2 | many | TRBJ2-5 | TRBV28
CAWSDGQGTEAFF | TGTGCCTGGAGTGACGGCCAAGGGACTGAAGCTTTCTTT | - | - | TRBJ1-1 | TRBV30
CSVPGVGYTF | TGCAGCGTCCCGGGGGTAGGCTACACCTTC | - | - | TRBJ1-2 | TRBV29-1
CASSRLAGKENNEQFF | TGTGCCAGCAGTCGACTAGCGGGAAAAGAAAACAATGAGCAGTTCTTC | TRBD2 | - | TRBJ2-1 | TRBV27
CASSFSGGIQETQYF | TGTGCCAGCAGCTTCAGCGGTGGGATTCAAGAGACCCAGTACTTC | - | - | TRBJ2-5 | TRBV7-8
CASSATGGNSPLHF | TGTGCCAGCAGTGCGACAGGTGGTAATTCACCCCTCCACTTT | - | - | TRBJ1-6 | TRBV28
CSLPKGPTYNEQFF | TGCAGCCTCCCCAAGGGGCCGACCTACAATGAGCAGTTCTTC | - | few | TRBJ2-1 | TRBV29-1
CASSLSTGYNEQFF | TGTGCCAGCAGTCTTAGCACGGGCTACAATGAGCAGTTCTTC | - | few | TRBJ2-1 | TRBV27
CSADVLEMETQYF | TGCAGCGCCGATGTCCTAGAGATGGAGACCCAGTACTTC | - | - | TRBJ2-5 | TRBV29-1
CSAYPGENTEAFF | TGCAGCGCCTACCCTGGAGAGAACACTGAAGCTTTCTTT | - | - | TRBJ1-1 | TRBV29-1
CSVEEVSSYEQYF | TGCAGCGTTGAAGAGGTCAGCTCCTACGAGCAGTACTTC | - | - | TRBJ2-7 | TRBV29-1
CAWRPGTVGNTIYF | TGTGCCTGGAGACCGGGGACCGTTGGAAACACCATATATTTT | - | few | TRBJ1-3 | TRBV30
CASSSKLVGTDTQYF | TGTGCCAGCAGCTCCAAACTAGTTGGCACAGATACGCAGTATTTT | - | - | TRBJ2-3 | TRBV7-8
CASSEAGTQETQYF | TGTGCCAGCAGTGAGGCAGGCACCCAAGAGACCCAGTACTTC | - | - | TRBJ2-5 | TRBV2
CSAVGQASYGYTF | TGCAGCGCCGTGGGACAGGCGAGTTATGGCTACACCTTC | TRBD1 | - | TRBJ1-2 | TRBV29-1
CSVGTGNHYEQYF | TGCAGCGTTGGGACAGGGAACCACTACGAGCAGTACTTC | TRBD1 | - | TRBJ2-7 | TRBV29-1
CASPSWASGANVLTF | TGTGCCAGCCCCTCGTGGGCTTCCGGGGCCAACGTCCTGACTTTC | - | few | TRBJ2-6 | TRBV7-9
CASSVALAGEGRDTDTQYF | TGTGCCAGCAGTGTTGCGCTAGCGGGAGAAGGACGTGACACAGATACGCAGTATTTT | TRBD2 | - | TRBJ2-3 | TRBV2
CASSLFEGTLLHF | TGTGCCAGCAGCTTGTTTGAGGGGACCTTGCTCCACTTT | - | few | TRBJ1-6 | TRBV5-6
CSVGAGGPYNEQFF | TGCAGCGTTGGGGCGGGAGGCCCATACAATGAGCAGTTCTTC | TRBD2 | few | TRBJ2-1 | TRBV29-1
CSVEDLWEDEQFF | TGCAGCGTTGAAGATCTTTGGGAGGATGAGCAGTTCTTC | - | - | TRBJ2-1 | TRBV29-1
CASSGTGAHSGANVLTF | TGTGCCAGCAGCGGCACAGGGGCGCATTCTGGGGCCAACGTCCTGACTTTC | TRBD1 | once | TRBJ2-6 | TRBV9
CSVEGRPGTGGNEQFF | TGCAGCGTTGAAGGCCGCCCGGGGACAGGGGGCAATGAGCAGTTCTTC | TRBD1 | - | TRBJ2-1 | TRBV29-1
CASSSDYGYTF | TGTGCCAGCAGTTCGGACTATGGCTACACCTTC | - | - | TRBJ1-2 | TRBV6-6
CASNGGPYYEQYF | TGTGCCAGCAACGGGGGGCCTTACTACGAGCAGTACTTC | - | - | TRBJ2-7 | TRBV2
CSVPGLAGFGQYF | TGCAGCGTTCCGGGACTAGCGGGTTTCGGGCAGTACTTC | TRBD2 | few | TRBJ2-7 | TRBV29-1
CASSMNLKLDEQFF | TGTGCCAGCAGTATGAACCTAAAGTTGGATGAGCAGTTCTTC | - | - | TRBJ2-1 | TRBV27